Listed here is a single TCR beta chain. Its target is not known. The CDR3 has 13 residues. CDR1 is MGHDK, CDR2 SYGVNS, per germline. Trimming stripped 6 bases from V and 0 bases from J, with 6 bases between. TCRdb's table, derived via immunoSEQ multiplex PCR, lists solely in-frame clones and lacks some. The sample lists under 300,000 clones; about 80% were seen once. The data originate from a study of Tregs in tolerant kidney transplant recipients. Study-wide findings and caveats: This study did not directly address biological reproducibility.

Unstimulated Tregs (CD4+CD25+CD127-) and CD4+CD25- non-Tregs were sorted from PBMCs. This TCR derives from a human donor in good health. The source material was CD4+ T cells from blood. The chain carries TRBV25-1 and TRBJ1-3, with D uncertain. The CDR3, as DNA: TGTGCCAGCAGGGCTTACTCTGGAAACACCATATATTTT. Protein: CASRAYSGNTIYF.